One and the same sample provided the 28 T cell receptor beta chains below, sequenced in a study of blood T cell repertoires in COVID-19 (dated by TCRdb to the early 2020s). To prepare the library, the immunoSEQ multiplex PCR assay was applied. Held by TCRdb, this immuneACCESS table contains in-frame sequences only and omits some clones. Under half of the omission traces to an unresolved V gene where checked; the cause of the rest is unknown. The sample table records about 53,000 clones; about three quarters of these occur just once. The ten top clones hold 35% to 55% of the sample. The sequenced sample was peripheral blood. The receptor set was obtained from an older man with active or convalescent COVID-19.

This clone was detected only once. V usage is TRBV28 and J usage is TRBJ1-3; the match to TRBD1 covers 7 bases. Germline CDR1 and CDR2: MDHEN and SYDVKM. The CDR3 covers 16 residues. With V trimmed by 5 bases and J by 3 bases, 10 bases remained unmatched. The CDR3 here is CASSPWTGRSGNTIYF. As DNA, the CDR3 is TGTGCCAGCAGTCCCTGGACAGGCCGAAGTGGAAACACCATATATTTT.

This chain links TRBV15 with TRBJ2-1; 10 bases line up with TRBD2. The CDR3 consists of 14 residues. Trimming took 5 bases from V and 9 from J; bases not matched to a gene: 7. The V gene's germline CDR1 is LNHNV and CDR2 YYDKDF (reference sequence). DNA of the CDR3: TGTGCCACCAGCGGCGAGCGGGAGGGCCTTGAGCAGTTCTTC. Translated, it gives CATSGEREGLEQFF.

The chain couples TRBV3-1 (or the pseudogene TRBV3-2) to TRBJ2-7; 7 nucleotides match TRBD1. Germline CDR1 reads LGHDT; CDR2 reads YNNKEL (reference sequence). V lost 4 bases and J lost 3; bases outside the gene matches: 12. The length of the CDR3 is 16 residues. CDR3 bases: TGTGCCAGCAGCCCTCACCGACAGGGACCGGGCTACGAGCAGTACTTC. Translated, it gives CASSPHRQGPGYEQYF.

V is TRBV5-5 and J is TRBJ2-5, with 9 bases aligning to TRBD2. Trimming took 4 bases from V and 0 from J; bases not matched to a gene: 7. There are 16 residues in the CDR3. Germline CDR1 and CDR2: SGHKS and YYEKEE (reference sequence). CDR3 amino acids: CASSPGGGGYQETQYF. In nucleotides, the CDR3 is TGTGCCAGCAGCCCTGGCGGGGGGGGATACCAAGAGACCCAGTACTTC.

V is TRBV4-1 and J is TRBJ2-7, with D hard to call. Trimming pared 1 base from V and 1 base from J, leaving 11 bases between. This CDR3 spans 15 amino acids. CDR1 is MGHRA, CDR2 YSYEKL, per germline. In DNA form, the CDR3 reads TGCGCCAGCAGCCAAGGTAGTCTCTGGTCCTACGAGCAGTACTTC. It encodes CASSQGSLWSYEQYF.

This clone was seen more than once but under ten times. This sequence joins TRBV6-5 and TRBJ1-4; D gene uncertain. The V gene's germline CDR1 is MNHEY and CDR2 SVGAGI. Trimming removed 8 bases from V and 2 bases from J, with 3 bases in between. The CDR3 has 11 amino acids. The CDR3 spells CASHTNEKLFF. CDR3 sequence (DNA): TGTGCCAGCCATACTAATGAAAAACTGTTTTTT.

The J gene is TRBJ1-5, the V gene TRBV27; TRBD1 agrees at 7 bases. With 6 bases clipped from V and 5 bases from J, the junction kept 10 bases outside the gene matches. CDR3 length equals 15 residues. Germline V CDR1 and CDR2: MNHEY, SMNVEV (reference sequence). The CDR3 is CASSPRGTDYQPQHF. The CDR3 DNA sequence: TGTGCCAGCAGCCCTAGGGGGACAGATTATCAGCCCCAGCATTTT.

The chain has TRBV28 and TRBJ2-3; D not certain. The V gene's germline CDR1 is MDHEN and CDR2 SYDVKM. The CDR3 length is 15 residues. V gave up 3 bases and J gave up 0 bases, with 10 bases separating them. DNA of the CDR3: TGTGCCAGCAGTTTCCGGAGTGCTAGCACAGATACGCAGTATTTT. Translating gives CASSFRSASTDTQYF.

The table lists this clone with many counts. The chain recombines TRBV2 with TRBJ2-1; 10 positions agree with TRBD2. V dropped 10 bases and J dropped 5; count of bases not matched to a gene: 8. Germline V gives CDR1 SNHLY, CDR2 FYNNEI. This CDR3 spans 14 amino acids. CDR3 residues: CAILGLAGDNEQFF. CDR3 DNA: TGTGCCATTTTGGGTCTAGCGGGAGACAATGAGCAGTTCTTC.

The chain employs TRBV7-9 and TRBJ2-1, with 9 bases aligning to TRBD1. CDR1 SEHNR and CDR2 FQNEAQ come from the germline V gene (reference sequence). The V segment lost 6 bases and the J segment 1 base; nucleotides outside the gene matches: 4. The CDR3 runs to 15 residues. The CDR3, as DNA: TGTGCCAGCAGTTCCGGGACAGGGTCCTACAATGAGCAGTTCTTC. This sequence encodes CASSSGTGSYNEQFF.

The CDR3 is CASGLVRAGVYEQYF. As DNA, the CDR3 is TGTGCTAGTGGTTTGGTACGGGCGGGAGTCTACGAGCAGTACTTC. The V call is TRBV12-5, the J call TRBJ2-7; TRBD2 agrees at 7 bases. The length of the CDR3 is 15 residues. Germline lookup yields CDR1 LGHNT and CDR2 FRNRAP. The V and J ends lost 0 bases and 3 bases, in that order; junction bases with no gene match: 5.

This clone has a single count. The rearrangement uses TRBV7-2 and TRBJ1-5; D might be TRBD1 (5 bases). This CDR3 spans 13 amino acids. Germline CDR1 SGHTA, CDR2 FQGNSA. Between the trimmed V and J ends, which lost 2 bases and 10 bases, there was a span of 12 bases. CDR3 sequence (DNA): TGTGCCAGCAGCTTAAAGTGGGGCTATCCCCAGCATTTT. This codes for CASSLKWGYPQHF.

This chain joins TRBV3-1 (or the pseudogene TRBV3-2) and TRBJ1-5, with 8 bases lining up with TRBD1. This CDR3 is built from 14 residues. The V gene end was trimmed by 4 bases and the J gene end by 5 bases; junction bases not matched to a gene: 4. Germline assignment: CDR1 LGHDT and CDR2 YNNKEL (reference sequence). The CDR3 spells CASSRTGSYQPQHF. The CDR3 DNA sequence: TGTGCCAGCAGCCGGACAGGGTCGTATCAGCCCCAGCATTTT.

J is TRBJ1-1 and V is TRBV7-2; tentatively, D is TRBD1 (5 bases). V was shortened by 5 bases and J by 0 bases, with 10 bases between the two germline ends. From germline, CDR1 is SGHTA and CDR2 FQGNSA. This CDR3 is 14 amino acids long. This CDR3 is CASSVRVLNTEAFF. Written as DNA, the CDR3 is TGTGCCAGCAGCGTCAGGGTTTTGAACACTGAAGCTTTCTTT.

V is TRBV5-4 and J is TRBJ2-7, with 9 bases lining up with TRBD1. Trimming took 4 bases from V and 6 from J; bases not matched to a gene: 2. This CDR3 contains 12 residues. Germline CDR1 SGHNT, CDR2 YYREEE (reference sequence). The CDR3 nucleotides are TGTGCCAGCAGCCAGGACAGGGGCGAGCAGTACTTC. Translation gives CASSQDRGEQYF.

This chain uses TRBV24-1 with TRBJ1-2; maybe TRBD1 (6 bases). Germline V CDR1 and CDR2: KGHDR, SFDVKD. CDR3 length: 11 residues. V lost 9 bases and J lost 4, with 8 bases in between. The CDR3 loop is CATRGAYGYTF. The CDR3 bases are TGTGCCACCCGGGGGGCCTATGGCTACACCTTC.

The chain couples TRBV30 to TRBJ1-4, with D unclear. Germline CDR1 reads GTSNPN; CDR2 reads SVGIG (reference sequence). The ends were cut back, 1 base at V and 5 bases at J, with 14 bases in the middle. This CDR3 spans 15 amino acids. The CDR3 DNA sequence: TGTGCCTGGAGTGACTCCAGGACTATCAATGAAAAACTGTTTTTT. Its translation: CAWSDSRTINEKLFF.

The chain combines TRBV5-4 with TRBJ2-5; 9 bases are shared with TRBD2. This CDR3 region has 16 residues. The V and J ends lost 1 base and 3 bases, in that order; junction bases with no gene match: 7. Germline V CDR1 and CDR2: SGHNT, YYREEE (reference sequence). CDR3 in DNA: TGTGCCAGCAGCTTGTCAGCCGGACTAGCGAAAGAGACCCAGTACTTC. This gives the protein CASSLSAGLAKETQYF.

There are a few counts of this clone. V usage is TRBV2 and J usage is TRBJ1-2, with 7 bases that match TRBD1. After removal of 5 bases from V and 3 bases from J, the junction contained 6 bases not matched to a gene. CDR1 is SNHLY and CDR2 is FYNNEI in the germline V gene. The CDR3 has 14 residues. CDR3 region: CASSTSQGDYGYTF. CDR3 bases: TGTGCCAGCAGTACTAGCCAGGGGGACTATGGCTACACCTTC.

V is TRBV18 and J is TRBJ1-1; 9 bases match TRBD1. The germline V gene has CDR1 KGHSH and CDR2 LQKENI. The CDR3 consists of 16 residues. V was pared by 1 base and J by 4 bases, with 7 bases of the junction left unmatched. This chain's CDR3 is CASSPLSGTGLTEAFF. CDR3 coding DNA: TGTGCCAGCTCACCACTTAGCGGGACAGGGCTCACTGAAGCTTTCTTT.

The chain uses TRBV7-2 and TRBJ2-7, with TRBD1 matching 10 bases. The CDR3 runs 15 residues. Per germline, CDR1 SGHTA and CDR2 FQGNSA. Losses at the gene ends were 5 bases for V and 4 bases for J; bases not matched to a gene: 8. The CDR3 is CASSRRGTGEYEQYF. CDR3 bases: TGTGCCAGCAGCCGGAGGGGGACAGGGGAATACGAGCAGTACTTC.

For the CDR3, the DNA is TGTGCCAGCAGCTTCAATAGCAATCAGCCCCAGCATTTT. It is translated as CASSFNSNQPQHF. J is TRBJ1-5 and V is TRBV11-2; D is unclear. In germline, CDR1 is SGHAT, CDR2 FQNNGV. Trimming took 3 bases from V and 0 from J, leaving 3 bases between them. This CDR3 spans 13 amino acids.

The chain links TRBV6-2 or TRBV6-3 to TRBJ2-2, with 10 bases matching TRBD2. From germline, CDR1 is MNHEY and CDR2 SVGEGT. V lost 2 bases to trimming and J lost 7 bases; unmatched junction nucleotides: 7. The CDR3 is 16 residues long. CDR3 sequence (DNA): TGTGCCAGCAGTTACAGGCTAGCGGGAGCAAACGGGGAGCTGTTTTTT. It yields the protein CASSYRLAGANGELFF.

This clone was counted a single time. This rearrangement joins TRBV6-5 to TRBJ2-7, with TRBD2 as a possible D gene (7 bases). This CDR3 is 14 amino acids long. Germline loops: CDR1 MNHEY, CDR2 SVGAGI. The V gene lost 7 bases and the J gene lost 3 bases, with 16 bases spanning the gap. This CDR3 reads CASNPSGTSYEQYF. In DNA form, the CDR3 reads TGTGCCAGCAATCCAAGCGGGACAAGCTACGAGCAGTACTTC.

The CDR3 region has the DNA TGTGCCAGTAGTCCTGGACAGGGGGGAGATCAGCCCCAGCATTTT. This translates into CASSPGQGGDQPQHF. The V call is TRBV19, the J call TRBJ1-5; the match to TRBD1 covers 10 bases. The CDR3 has 15 residues. V gave up 5 bases and J gave up 5 bases; unmatched junction bases: 6. In germline, CDR1 is LNHDA, CDR2 SQIVND (reference sequence).

The genes are TRBV4-3 and TRBJ1-2, with D possibly being TRBD1 (6 bases). Per germline, CDR1 LGHNA and CDR2 YSLEER. V lost 0 bases, J lost 0 bases, and 17 bases lay in between. The CDR3 sequence is 18 residues long. CDR3 sequence: CASSQDLTGGLANYGYTF. CDR3 DNA sequence: TGCGCCAGCAGCCAAGATCTCACCGGGGGGCTAGCTAACTATGGCTACACCTTC.

CDR3 coding DNA: TGTGCCAGCAGTCCTCGGGGCACTGAAGCTTTCTTT. Its translation: CASSPRGTEAFF. V is TRBV27 and J is TRBJ1-1; D not certain. The CDR3 has 12 residues. V was pared by 5 bases and J by 4 bases, with 8 bases between. Germline V gene data show CDR1 as MNHEY and CDR2 as SMNVEV (reference sequence).

V is TRBV18 and J is TRBJ1-3; a weak D match, TRBD1 (5 bases). Trimming shortened V by 6 bases and J by 1 base, and 10 bases separated the two germline ends. The CDR3 has 14 amino acids. From germline, CDR1 is KGHSH and CDR2 LQKENI. The CDR3 DNA sequence: TGTGCCAGCTCCCTAGACAGTTCTGGAAACACCATATATTTT. Amino acid sequence: CASSLDSSGNTIYF.